These 21 T cell receptor beta chains originate from one sample sequenced in a study of shared clonotypes between healthy human individuals. Produced via immunoSEQ multiplex PCR; TCRdb's table is partial and in-frame only. Of about 1.4 million clones in the sample, roughly 96% are singletons; the top ten hold approximately 1.1%. The source material was naive CD4+ T cells sorted from blood. Subset indicated: CD45RA+ positively selected. These receptor sequences come from a man aged 25 to 40 in good health.

In regard to this clone: Other nucleotide sequences in the sample specify the same CDR3. V gene TRBV5-1 combines with J gene TRBJ2-7; no firm D call. Germline CDR1 is SGHRS and CDR2 is YFSETQ. V gave up 0 bases and J gave up 2 bases, with 3 bases separating them. The CDR3 is made up of 12 amino acids. The CDR3 nucleotides are TGCGCCAGCAGCTTGGATACCTACGAGCAGTACTTC. This encodes CASSLDTYEQYF. Full variable domain (remainder filled in from reference TRBV5-1 and TRBJ2-7): KAGVTQTPRYLIKTRGQQVTLSCSPISGHRSVSWYQQTPGQGLQFLFEYFSETQRNKGNFPGRFSGRQFSNSRSEMNVSTLELGDSALYLCASSLDTYEQYFGPGTRLTVT.

V gene TRBV6-5 combines with J gene TRBJ1-4; 10 nucleotides align to TRBD1. V dropped 6 bases and J dropped 7; count of bases not matched to a gene: 8. The CDR3 extends over 15 amino acids. The germline gives CDR1 MNHEY, CDR2 SVGAGI. CDR3 in amino acids: CASRRDRGNVEKLFF. For the CDR3, the DNA is TGTGCCAGCAGACGGGACAGGGGCAACGTTGAAAAACTGTTTTTT.

This rearrangement joins TRBV28 to TRBJ2-5, with unresolved D. V gave up 3 bases and J gave up 1 base, with 12 bases separating them. This CDR3 spans 15 amino acids. Germline CDR1 MDHEN, CDR2 SYDVKM. CDR3 DNA sequence: TGTGCCAGCAGTTTTTTGGGCGGTATCCAAGAGACCCAGTACTTC. Protein: CASSFLGGIQETQYF.

The chain joins TRBV10-2 to TRBJ2-7; 9 bases line up with TRBD1. The CDR3 has 13 residues. Germline V lookup: CDR1 WSHSY, CDR2 SAAADI. The ends lost 6 bases at V and 0 bases at J; junction bases unmatched: 0. The CDR3 protein is CASRTGGSYEQYF. In DNA, the CDR3 is TGCGCCAGCAGGACAGGGGGCTCCTACGAGCAGTACTTC.

The chain links TRBV14 to TRBJ2-1; D gene uncertain. CDR1 is SGHDN and CDR2 is FVKESK in the germline V gene. Trimming pared 4 bases from V and 5 bases from J, leaving 3 bases between. This CDR3 has 11 residues. The CDR3 here is CASSLHNEQFF. As DNA, the CDR3 is TGTGCCAGCAGCCTACACAATGAGCAGTTCTTC. The full variable domain, with the rest looked up from reference TRBV14 and TRBJ2-1, is EAGVTQFPSHSVIEKGQTVTLRCDPISGHDNLYWYRRVMGKEIKFLLHFVKESKQDESGMPNNRFLAERTGGTYSTLKVQPAELEDSGVYFCASSLHNEQFFGPGTRLTVL.

CDR3 nucleotide sequence: TGTGCCATCAGGGGGACTAGCGGGGCATCCTACGAGCAGTACTTC. As protein: CAIRGTSGASYEQYF. The rearrangement joins TRBV10-3 to TRBJ2-7; TRBD2 matches at 13 bases. The CDR3 is made up of 15 amino acids. The V gene's germline CDR1 is ENHRY and CDR2 SYGVKD. Losses at the gene ends were 6 bases for V and 1 base for J; bases not matched to a gene: 3.

The chain couples TRBV19 to TRBJ1-5, with D unresolved. The V end was cut by 3 bases, the J end by 5 bases, with 8 bases between. This CDR3 is built from 13 residues. CDR1 is LNHDA and CDR2 is SQIVND in the germline V gene (reference sequence). The CDR3 DNA is TGTGCCAGTAGTATCGCCTTGCATCAGCCCCAGCATTTT. This gives the protein CASSIALHQPQHF.

Here the CDR3 reads CAISAQGGISGELFF. CDR3 nucleotide sequence: TGTGCCATCAGTGCTCAGGGCGGAATTAGTGGGGAGCTGTTTTTT. The rearrangement uses TRBV10-3 and TRBJ2-2, with D perhaps TRBD1 (5 bases). This CDR3 spans 15 amino acids. Trimming left V 4 bases short and J 8 bases short, with 17 bases between. Germline V gives CDR1 ENHRY, CDR2 SYGVKD.

V usage is TRBV12-2 and J usage is TRBJ2-7; no check of the table's D call, TRBD1, against the DNA was made. TRBV12-2 is a pseudogene segment. CDR3 size: 12 residues. The CDR3 bases are TGTGCAAAAAGACAGGGATCCTACGAGCAGTACTTC. It codes for CAKRQGSYEQYF.

The rearrangement links TRBV5-1 to TRBJ2-2; 12 bases are shared with TRBD2. J was trimmed by 5 bases and V by 3 bases; bases with no gene match: 8. This CDR3 region has 17 residues. CDR1 is SGHRS, CDR2 YFSETQ, per germline. The chain's CDR3 is CASSYNPSGRATGELFF. CDR3 nucleotides: TGCGCCAGCAGCTACAACCCTAGCGGGAGGGCGACCGGGGAGCTGTTTTTT.

The rearrangement joins TRBV7-2 to TRBJ2-7; D unclear. The length of the CDR3 is 12 residues. V was clipped by 5 bases and J by 6 bases, with 11 bases between them. From germline, CDR1 is SGHTA and CDR2 FQGNSA. CDR3 in amino acids: CASSVDGFEQYF. The DNA of the CDR3 is TGTGCCAGCAGCGTAGACGGGTTCGAGCAGTACTTC.

A word on this clone: A junction boundary mismatches the germline segment, possibly from a read error. The chain employs TRBV7-7 and TRBJ2-2, with 13 positions matching TRBD2. This CDR3 comprises 16 residues. Looked up from germline, CDR1 is SSHAT and CDR2 is FNYEAQ (reference sequence). The CDR3 loop is CASSKGLAGAGGELFF. CDR3 nucleotide sequence: TGTGCTAGCAGCAAAGGACTAGCGGGAGCTGGCGGGGAGCTGTTTTTT.

This clone was observed a single time. CDR3 protein: CASSQGLSGYEQFF. The CDR3 DNA follows: TGCGCCAGCAGCCAAGGGTTGTCTGGGTATGAGCAGTTCTTC. This rearrangement joins TRBV4-3 to TRBJ2-1; D is undetermined. The V end was cut by 1 base, the J end by 8 bases, with 12 bases between. The CDR3 runs 14 residues. Germline V gene data show CDR1 as LGHNA and CDR2 as YSLEER.

The J gene is TRBJ2-5, the V gene TRBV11-3; 7 bases are a match to TRBD1. The CDR3 has 13 amino acids. The V gene end was trimmed by 5 bases and the J gene end by 10 bases; junction bases not matched to a gene: 10. Germline CDR1 SGHNT, CDR2 YENEEA. This CDR3 is CASSKEQGLGQYF. For the CDR3, the DNA is TGTGCCAGCAGCAAGGAACAGGGGTTGGGCCAGTACTTC.

This sequence joins TRBV25-1 and TRBJ1-5; 11 positions agree with TRBD1. CDR1 and CDR2 from the germline V gene are MGHDK and SYGVNS. Trimming took 5 bases from V and 4 from J; bases not matched to a gene: 4. The CDR3 is 15 amino acids. The CDR3 DNA reads TGTGCCAGCAGTAGGACAGGGGGCCGTAATCAGCCCCAGCATTTT. Protein product: CASSRTGGRNQPQHF.

Only one count was recorded for this clone. The genes are TRBV28 and TRBJ1-2; weak D call: TRBD1 (5 bases). The germline CDR1 and CDR2 sequences are MDHEN and SYDVKM. The CDR3 covers 11 residues. The ends were cut back, 9 bases at V and 5 bases at J, with 10 bases in the middle. CDR3 residues: CASGTEYGYTF. In nucleotides, the CDR3 is TGTGCCAGTGGGACTGAATATGGCTACACCTTC.

The gene calls are TRBV7-7 and TRBJ2-5; the D gene is possibly TRBD2 (6 bases). The CDR3 spans 13 residues. The ends were cut back, 5 bases at V and 14 bases at J, with 21 bases in the middle. Looked up from germline, CDR1 is SSHAT and CDR2 is FNYEAQ (reference sequence). CDR3 amino acids: CASSPRDGTAEYF. CDR3 nucleotides: TGTGCCAGCAGCCCCAGAGACGGGACTGCCGAATACTTC.

The V gene is TRBV4-3, the J gene TRBJ1-4, with D uncertain. This CDR3 is built from 15 residues. Germline lookup yields CDR1 LGHNA and CDR2 YSLEER. Trimming shortened V by 1 base and J by 3 bases, and 9 bases separated the two germline ends. The CDR3 here is CASSQGTSANEKLFF. The CDR3 coding sequence is TGCGCCAGCAGCCAAGGAACTTCCGCTAATGAAAAACTGTTTTTT.

V and J are TRBV5-5 and TRBJ2-7, with D maybe TRBD1 (6 bases). This CDR3 region has 15 residues. V was trimmed by 4 bases and J by 1 base, leaving 15 bases between them. CDR1 and CDR2 from the germline V gene are SGHKS and YYEKEE (reference sequence). This chain's CDR3 is CASSNTGTNSYEQYF. In DNA form, the CDR3 reads TGTGCCAGCAGCAATACCGGGACAAATTCCTACGAGCAGTACTTC.

This clone was seen just once. This chain's CDR3 is CASSLVAGSTDTQYF. Here the CDR3 DNA reads TGTGCCAGCAGCTTGGTGGCCGGAAGCACAGATACGCAGTATTTT. V gene TRBV5-6 combines with J gene TRBJ2-3; D not resolved. Trimming cost V 0 bases and J 0 bases, with 8 bases left between them. Germline values: CDR1 SGHDT, CDR2 YYEEEE. The CDR3 extends over 15 amino acids.

J is TRBJ2-5 and V is TRBV29-1; 10 bases fit TRBD2. J lost 4 bases, V lost 6 bases, and 5 bases had no gene match. Looked up from germline, CDR1 is SQVTM and CDR2 is ANQGSEA. The length of the CDR3 is 13 residues. The CDR3 nucleotides are TGCAGCGTCCTTCGGACTAGCGGAGAGACCCAGTACTTC. Its translation: CSVLRTSGETQYF.